Sequencing of this T cell receptor (beta chain) was carried out in a study of cytomegalovirus exposure and HLA in healthy donors. Researchers ran the PCR with 60 Vbeta and 13 Jbeta primers. TCRdb's copy holds only in-frame clones and misses some; the assay was immunoSEQ multiplex PCR. This sample has approximately 170,000 clones, with around 78% found just once. Germline CDR1 and CDR2: SGHRS and YFSETQ. The V end was cut by 2 bases, the J end by 2 bases, with 3 bases between. This CDR3 has 12 residues. The chain recombines TRBV5-1 with TRBJ2-3; the D is unclear. The sequencing sample was made of PBMCs. This TCR was sampled from a woman aged 25 to 45 in good health and CMV-seropositive. The chain's CDR3 is CASSFYTDTQYF. CDR3 nucleotides: TGCGCCAGCAGCTTCTACACAGATACGCAGTATTTT.